Listed below are T cell receptor beta chains from one sample, sequenced in a study of identical twins. TCRdb reanalysed the 5' RACE reads using MiXCR and keeps one entry per CDR3 protein. The sample holds a few hundred thousand distinct CDR3 sequences, just under 10% seen once. The sample also formed part of further work on yellow fever vaccine responses in identical twins.

The sequenced sample was PBMCs. The origin of the receptors is a woman between 18 and 30 years old in good health. CDR3s include the opening cysteine and the closing phenylalanine or tryptophan. Fields, in order: CDR3 protein, CDR3 DNA, clone size, D gene, V gene, J gene. The D gene is left open where the match is weak. Size values are once, few and many counts, or a class for expanded clones, and some rows have none.

cdr3_aa: CSARQGEYTGELFF
cdr3_nt: TGCAGTGCTAGACAGGGGGAGTACACCGGGGAGCTGTTTTTT
clone_size: many
d_call: TRBD1
v_call: TRBV20-1
j_call: TRBJ2-2

cdr3_aa: CASSQEGVEQYF
cdr3_nt: TGTGCCAGCAGCCAAGAGGGGGTCGAGCAGTACTTC
clone_size: -
d_call: -
v_call: TRBV5-4
j_call: TRBJ2-7

cdr3_aa: CASSLARAGNTGELFF
cdr3_nt: TGCGCCAGCAGCTTGGCCCGGGCAGGGAACACCGGGGAGCTGTTTTTT
clone_size: -
d_call: -
v_call: TRBV5-1
j_call: TRBJ2-2

cdr3_aa: CSVKQGGTDTQYF
cdr3_nt: TGCAGTGTCAAACAGGGCGGCACAGATACGCAGTATTTT
clone_size: few
d_call: -
v_call: TRBV20-1
j_call: TRBJ2-3

cdr3_aa: CASSKDSLAGYNEQFF
cdr3_nt: TGTGCCAGCAGCAAAGATAGTTTAGCGGGATATAATGAGCAGTTCTTC
clone_size: many
d_call: -
v_call: TRBV21-1
j_call: TRBJ2-1

cdr3_aa: CASSVASGAGELFF
cdr3_nt: TGCGCCAGCAGCGTGGCCAGCGGGGCCGGGGAGCTGTTTTTT
clone_size: -
d_call: TRBD2
v_call: TRBV5-1
j_call: TRBJ2-2

cdr3_aa: CSADSGTGELFF
cdr3_nt: TGCAGTGCCGACTCGGGCACCGGGGAGCTGTTTTTT
clone_size: -
d_call: -
v_call: TRBV20-1
j_call: TRBJ2-2

cdr3_aa: CATSGREVLTDTQYF
cdr3_nt: TGTGCCACCAGTGGTAGGGAGGTATTGACAGATACGCAGTATTTT
clone_size: many
d_call: -
v_call: TRBV24-1
j_call: TRBJ2-3

cdr3_aa: CASSLSDLNIQYF
cdr3_nt: TGTGCCAGCAGTTTATCAGATTTAAACATTCAGTACTTC
clone_size: few
d_call: -
v_call: TRBV28
j_call: TRBJ2-4

cdr3_aa: CSARGWVGQAAGELFF
cdr3_nt: TGCAGTGCTAGAGGTTGGGTGGGGCAGGCCGCCGGGGAGCTGTTTTTT
clone_size: few
d_call: -
v_call: TRBV20-1
j_call: TRBJ2-2

cdr3_aa: CASSFTGTESYEQYF
cdr3_nt: TGTGCCAGCAGCTTTACCGGGACAGAGAGTTACGAGCAGTACTTC
clone_size: few
d_call: TRBD1
v_call: TRBV7-2
j_call: TRBJ2-7